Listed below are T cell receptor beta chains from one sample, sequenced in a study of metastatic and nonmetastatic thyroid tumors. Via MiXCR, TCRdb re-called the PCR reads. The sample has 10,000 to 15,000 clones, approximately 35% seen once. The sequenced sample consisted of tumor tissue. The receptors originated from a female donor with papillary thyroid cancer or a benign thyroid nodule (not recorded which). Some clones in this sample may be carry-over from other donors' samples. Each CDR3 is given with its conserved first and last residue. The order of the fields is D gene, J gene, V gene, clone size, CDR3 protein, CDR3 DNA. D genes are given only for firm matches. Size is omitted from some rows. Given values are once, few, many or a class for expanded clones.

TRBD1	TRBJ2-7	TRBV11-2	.	CASRPGTPTGGGDEQYF	TGTGCCAGCAGGCCAGGAACCCCGACAGGGGGCGGGGACGAGCAGTACTTC
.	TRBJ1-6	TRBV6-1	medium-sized	CASRRESMLPLHF	TGTGCCAGCAGGCGGGAAAGTATGTTACCCCTCCACTTT
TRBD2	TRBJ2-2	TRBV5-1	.	CASSLSPSGGSTGELFF	TGCGCCAGCAGCTTGAGCCCTAGCGGGGGGTCGACCGGGGAGCTGTTTTTT
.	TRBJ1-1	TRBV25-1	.	CASTSLGGTESTEAFF	TGTGCCAGCACCTCCCTGGGGGGGACCGAATCCACTGAAGCTTTCTTT
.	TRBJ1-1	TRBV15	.	CATSRDQVDTEAFF	TGTGCCACCAGCAGAGATCAAGTGGACACTGAAGCTTTCTTT
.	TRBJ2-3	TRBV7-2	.	CASSLGGATDTQYF	TGTGCCAGCAGCTTAGGCGGGGCCACAGATACGCAGTATTTT
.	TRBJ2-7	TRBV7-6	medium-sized	CASSLGNQVDEQYF	TGTGCCAGCAGCCTGGGAAACCAGGTGGACGAGCAGTACTTC
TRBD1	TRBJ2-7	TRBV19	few	CASSMAGGSYEQYF	TGTGCCAGTAGTATGGCAGGGGGCAGCTACGAGCAGTACTTC
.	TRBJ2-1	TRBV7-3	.	CASSLGGPTYNEQFF	TGTGCCAGCAGTCTCGGAGGGCCTACCTACAATGAGCAGTTCTTC
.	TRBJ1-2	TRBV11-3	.	CASSLEGRGGSYGYTF	TGTGCCAGCAGCTTAGAAGGCAGGGGTGGGTCTTATGGCTACACCTTC
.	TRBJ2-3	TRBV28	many	CASSLPPHQGRTQYF	TGTGCCAGCAGTTTACCCCCTCATCAGGGTCGTACGCAGTATTTT
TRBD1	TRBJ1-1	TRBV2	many	CASSRGQGGTEAFF	TGTGCCAGCAGCCGTGGACAGGGTGGCACTGAAGCTTTCTTT
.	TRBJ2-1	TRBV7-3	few	CASSLSGNEQFF	TGTGCCAGCAGCTTAAGCGGCAATGAGCAGTTCTTC
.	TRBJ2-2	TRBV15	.	CATSSLLLGGGGELFF	TGTGCCACCAGCAGCTTATTATTGGGGGGCGGCGGGGAGCTGTTTTTT
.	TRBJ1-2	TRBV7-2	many	CASNLGPGNYGYTF	TGTGCCAGCAACTTAGGACCAGGGAACTATGGCTACACCTTC
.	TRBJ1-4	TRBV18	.	CASSPDRNNEKLFF	TGTGCCAGCTCACCAGACAGAAATAATGAAAAACTGTTTTTT
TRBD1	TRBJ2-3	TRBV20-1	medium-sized	CSARTGETTQYF	TGCAGTGCTAGGACAGGGGAAACAACGCAGTATTTT
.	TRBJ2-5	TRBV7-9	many	CASSLGTGRETQYF	TGTGCCAGCAGCCTGGGAACAGGACGGGAGACCCAGTACTTC